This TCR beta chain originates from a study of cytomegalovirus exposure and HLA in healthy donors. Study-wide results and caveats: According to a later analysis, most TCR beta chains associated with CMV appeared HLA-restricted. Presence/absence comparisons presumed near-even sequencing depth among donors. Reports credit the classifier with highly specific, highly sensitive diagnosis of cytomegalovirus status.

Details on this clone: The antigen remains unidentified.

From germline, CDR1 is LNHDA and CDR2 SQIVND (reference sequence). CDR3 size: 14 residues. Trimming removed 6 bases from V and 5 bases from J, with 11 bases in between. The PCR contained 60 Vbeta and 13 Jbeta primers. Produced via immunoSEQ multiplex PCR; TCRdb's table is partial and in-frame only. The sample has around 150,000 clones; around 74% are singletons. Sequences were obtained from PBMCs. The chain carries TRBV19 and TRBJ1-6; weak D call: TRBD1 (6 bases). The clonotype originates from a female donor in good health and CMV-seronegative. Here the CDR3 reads CASSMDRDNSPLHF. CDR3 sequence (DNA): TGTGCCAGTAGCATGGACAGAGATAATTCACCCCTCCACTTT.